This T cell receptor beta chain was recovered during a study of blood T cell repertoires in COVID-19. Study overall: Samples representing acute and convalescent COVID-19 were sourced from the United States, Italy and Spain. T cells, B-cell-depleted T cells, or PBMCs provided the cDNA or gDNA that served as material.

Authors' processing steps: Nucleated cell counts were estimated from reference gene primer amplification. Only in-frame clones appear in the TCRdb table, and some are missing; sequencing was by immunoSEQ multiplex PCR. D and trimming come from the DNA, and the V and J calls and clone size come from that table. The repertoire holds 85,000 to 95,000 clones, over 75% seen once, with about 5% in the top ten. The CDR3 consists of 13 residues. Germline V gene data show CDR1 as GTSNPN and CDR2 as SVGIG (reference sequence). Trimming shortened V by 5 bases and J by 0 bases, and 10 bases separated the two germline ends.

Input material: peripheral blood. The sequence was collected from a woman older than 75 with acute or convalescent COVID-19. The chain has TRBV30 and TRBJ1-1; a possible D gene is TRBD1 (6 bases). CDR3 sequence: CAWLDSMNTEAFF. The CDR3, as DNA: TGTGCCTGGTTGGACAGTATGAACACTGAAGCTTTCTTT.